Listed here is a single T cell receptor beta chain. The antigen is unknown. The sample comes from a study of CD8+ T cells in alopecia areata. General study points: The study found that many expanded lesional clones persisted in scalp and blood during tofacitinib.

Sequencing relied on a cDNA template that was reverse transcribed from extracted RNA. The table came from immunoSEQ multiplex PCR; TCRdb's copy has only in-frame clones and leaves some out. The repertoire includes over 90,000 clones, over 75% of them detected once, and around 10% sits in the top ten. The treatment denotes: oral pan-JAK inhibitor, 5-10 mg twice daily. Those with alopecia areata gave lesional scalp punch biopsies and peripheral blood. The sequence was collected from a human donor with alopecia areata. The sequenced sample was CD8+ T cells sorted from blood, obtained at week 34, from a patient treated with tofacitinib.

The CDR3 region is CASSPVGGATDGELFF. The CDR3 nucleotides read TGTGCCAGCAGCCCGGTCGGGGGGGCGACGGACGGGGAGCTGTTTTTT. The rearrangement uses TRBV2 and TRBJ2-2; 8 nucleotides align to TRBD2. Germline assignment: CDR1 SNHLY and CDR2 FYNNEI. The CDR3 loop spans 16 amino acids. J was trimmed by 7 bases and V by 6 bases; bases with no gene match: 13.